The present entry profiles one T cell receptor beta chain with its context. Its antigen target is currently unknown. At one end the junction does not follow the germline gene, possibly because of a read error. The sample is drawn from a study of cytomegalovirus exposure and HLA in healthy donors (TCRdb year 2017). Some background on the complete study: According to an earlier analysis of a few hundred of the donors, about 179 million T cells yielded roughly 110 million unique TCR beta sequences and 250 to 350 Gb of sequence data. An earlier analysis of 450 to 750 of the donors used high-throughput TCR beta sequencing to judge whether each TCR beta V gene segment behaved as functional or pseudogenic. Besides the first cohort of under 700 subjects, a separate validation cohort made up of 120 or so different subjects was used. The number of typed donors differed by locus: 629-630 for A, B, C, DRB1 and DQB1; approximately 530 for DQA1; around 610 for DPA1; and about 470 for DPB1. The study profiled the T cell repertoires of around 700 subjects by immunosequencing and related them to cytomegalovirus serostatus. High-throughput TCR immunosequencing, statistical association of individual TCRs with disease status, and machine learning were combined to predict cytomegalovirus infection status. The study aimed to test whether cataloging public T cell receptors could reveal signatures of past pathogen exposure. All discovery cohort repertoires had been generated using a single sequencing platform. Among roughly 400 genotyped donors of the cohort, an average of approximately 240,000 unique TCR beta nucleotide sequences was sequenced per donor, of which roughly 17% were non-productive. Roughly five DR-DQ haplotypes were handled as single units for association and clustering because linkage in the cohort was strong. About 310 gigabases of sequencing data and tens of millions of unique TCR sequences were included in an early release covering around 650 HLA-typed donors. To study patterns of TCR occurrence, a later analysis re-analyzed previously published TCR beta repertoires from several hundred donors and added high-resolution HLA genotyping. In the later analysis, no new phenotypic data were used to find candidate immune exposures; instead, reliance was placed on TCR beta sequences and their occurrence across donors. Both class I and class II loci were covered by HLA typing, at four-digit resolution. Of the roughly 400 genotyped donors, about 84% fell in the genetic ancestry cluster associated with self-reported Caucasian donors. Alongside the repertoire data, information on donor age, sex, ethnicity and CMV serostatus was compiled. In a later genetic analysis, genome-wide SNP genotypes for about three fifths of the roughly 670 donors were used, and that subset was treated as a discovery cohort.

The library was produced with the immunoSEQ multiplex PCR assay. The multiplex PCR relied on a mix of 60 forward primers for TCR Vbeta segments and 13 reverse primers for TCR Jbeta segments. Amplification of the CDR3 region of rearranged TCR beta genes was performed with a multiplex PCR assay on genomic DNA. Amplified TCR beta libraries were sequenced as 87-base-pair reads on the Illumina HiSeq System. On the authors' methods: In a later analysis, some 80 million unique TCR beta chains were counted across the roughly 670 repertoires, and roughly 11 million of these chains were shared by at least two donors. Raw reads were error-corrected and collapsed into unique sequences by a nearest-neighbor algorithm in which closely related sequences were merged to remove PCR and sequencing errors. CDR3 sequences were aligned to IMGT reference sequences to assign V, D and J gene segments. For a sequence to be retained, at least a six-nucleotide match to both a V gene segment and a J gene segment was required. Rearrangements were called productive when the CDR3 lacked stop codons and stayed in frame with V and J; all others were non-productive. Following IMGT convention, CDR3 was defined as the stretch from the second conserved V-encoded cysteine up to the conserved J-encoded phenylalanine. The earlier analysis of some 580 of the donors excluded any sequence lacking an unambiguous match to a single V gene segment. An earlier analysis of several hundred of the donors called V segments functional above 56.7% productive rearrangements and segregating when the between-donor standard deviation exceeded 5%. A statistical classification framework was built for diagnosing cytomegalovirus status from the catalog of TCR beta chain sequences. In a later analysis, TCR nucleotide sequences were compared against IMGT/GENE-DB human TR gene sequences so that V and J genes could be assigned. In a later analysis, CDR3 sequences and most-parsimonious VDJ recombination scenarios were assigned using the TCRdist pipeline. In a later analysis, every TCR beta chain was defined by the combination of its CDR3 amino acid sequence and its V-gene family, and reads without a unique V-gene family were dropped. To address suspected cross-contamination and a sequencing artifact, a later analysis removed a few hundred highly shared, low-generation-probability nucleotide sequences. In a later analysis, a clonal expansion index for each public chain was calculated from normalized within-repertoire ranks of inferred template counts. In a later analysis, generation probabilities were computed using a VDJ recombination model fitted to out-of-frame rearrangements, and the results were checked against IGoR. In a later analysis, hypergeometric tests were used to score TCR-TCR, TCR-HLA and TCR-CMV co-occurrence, with a repertoire-size bias correction applied to TCR pairs. False discovery rates were estimated in a later analysis by permuting HLA or CMV assignments 20 times. In a later analysis, co-occurring TCRs were grouped using DBSCAN, and TCRdist sequence similarity was added for clustering within HLA-allele-positive subsets. Repertoires with fewer than 30,000 or more than 120,000 public chains were left out of co-occurrence clustering, as were about 5 repertoires with anomalous nucleotide sharing. The table was pulled from immuneACCESS by TCRdb, which kept in-frame rearrangements only. Such tables lose some clones; where checked, under half of the loss comes from unresolved V genes, and the rest has no known cause. V, J and clone size were drawn from that table, and D and trimming were deduced from the DNA. The sample contains 150,000 to 200,000 clones, 77% of them found a single time. The top ten constitute 1.4% to 1.5% of the sample.

The cohort comprised some 700 healthy bone marrow donors. At the time of sampling, every cohort member was nominally healthy, though immune exposures that went unrecorded were likely present. The donor tested CMV seropositive, placing the donor among the roughly 300 seropositive members of the cohort. Every donor gave a peripheral blood sample, and the peripheral blood mononuclear cells from that sample were used for TCR beta sequencing. Genomic DNA was extracted from the blood cell samples with the Qiagen DNeasy Blood Extraction Kit. The CDR3 covers 14 residues, taking in both the cysteine and the phenylalanine. The DNA shown is the 42-base CDR3, in frame from base 1. Reading the germline V gene gives CDR1 SGDLS and CDR2 YYNGEE. General findings and caveats noted by the study authors: The authors suggested that the approach could potentially be generalized to other disease states and immunological phenotypes. Immune exposure information for the cohort was limited to CMV serostatus. In a later analysis, TCR association rates were found to vary across HLA loci, with the most associated TCRs seen for DRB1 alleles and the fewest for HLA-C alleles. At a false discovery rate of 0.05, a later analysis linked roughly 17,000 TCR beta sequences to specific HLA alleles. In vitro tests confirmed that three of the cytomegalovirus-associated TCR beta chains recognize cytomegalovirus antigens. In a later analysis, HLA-associated TCR beta chains showed more clonal expansion and lower generation probabilities than non-associated chains that were equally common. Linkage disequilibrium might explain the correlated functional status among segregating V segments, but an unknown experimental factor could not be excluded. Broadly in line with IMGT annotations, most TCR beta V segments showed up in productive rearrangements about 87% or about 30% of the time in an earlier analysis of about 500 of the donors. V-gene and J-gene trimming of TCR beta chains was associated with a missense DCLRE1C variant in a later genetic analysis, and the association was replicated in an independent cohort. A further reported finding was that TCR beta sequences accurately predicted the HLA-A and HLA-B alleles for most subjects in the first cohort. Because counts were too low, 15 to 20 rarely observed V segments, including chromosome 9 orphons, were left out of the earlier analysis of about 500 of the donors. A later analysis reported that several top co-occurrence clusters appeared linked to parvovirus B19, influenza, CMV and Epstein-Barr virus. Strong co-occurrence of HLA alleles, especially DR and DQ, made assigning TCR associations to individual alleles difficult. Because HLA typing was missing for some donors at each locus, association tests included only the typed subset. Compared with the roughly 710-donor mean, donors in an Asian-associated ancestry cluster had fewer N-insertions in productive TCRs, according to a later genetic analysis. The presence/absence analyses assumed that sequencing depth was roughly uniform across donors, and that assumption may not be true. Most TCR sequences were seen in very few donors, while some public TCRs were found in many individuals. In this cohort, only TCR beta chains were sequenced, and detectable features were limited by the absence of alpha or paired-chain data. A total of some 180 TCR beta chains were listed by the study as associated with cytomegalovirus. A cluster of highly shared sequence variants was judged likely to represent a technical artifact of the sequencing pipeline. A later analysis found that most CMV-associated TCR beta chains appeared HLA-restricted, with HLA associations seemingly driven largely by CMV exposure. Some IMGT-functional V segments, including TRBV6-2 and TRBV6-3, could not be distinguished by the 87-base-pair reads and were therefore excluded. In both the original and validation cohorts, the classifier was reported to diagnose cytomegalovirus status with high specificity and sensitivity.

Sequenced: PBMCs. The chain is encoded by TRBV9 joined to TRBJ1-3; no confident D gene assignment can be made. This TCR was sampled from a woman in her thirties in good health and CMV-seropositive. The CDR3 is CVSSPIVSGNTIYF. The DNA sequence reads TGTGTCAGCAGCCCCATAGTCTCTGGAAACACCATATATTTT.